This T cell receptor (beta chain) was documented in a study of cytomegalovirus exposure and HLA in healthy donors. Unrecorded for this donor was the CMV serostatus. The study ran its PCR with 60 Vbeta and 13 Jbeta primers. The protocol was immunoSEQ multiplex PCR, while the TCRdb copy is restricted to in-frame clones and leaves out a portion. The table has under 250,000 clones, around 85% seen once. The CDR3 spans 16 residues. Per germline, CDR1 MNHNS and CDR2 SASEGT. J was trimmed by 1 base and V by 2 bases; bases with no gene match: 5. The chain recombines TRBV6-1 with TRBJ2-7; 10 nucleotides align to TRBD2. The sample was PBMCs. This clonotype originated in a human donor in good health. The CDR3 region is CASSEMPSGGSYEQYF. DNA for the CDR3: TGTGCCAGCAGTGAAATGCCTAGCGGGGGTTCCTACGAGCAGTACTTC.